This T cell receptor (beta chain) was observed in a study of CD4+ T cells in melanoma. Generated by immunoSEQ multiplex PCR, the TCRdb table keeps only in-frame clones and is missing some. The data hold roughly 140,000 clones, with over 90% observed a single time. From germline, CDR1 is SGHRS and CDR2 YFSETQ. The ends were cut back, 6 bases at V and 2 bases at J, with 11 bases in the middle. The CDR3 is made up of 13 amino acids. This TCR was sampled from a human donor with melanoma. The V and J genes are TRBV5-1 and TRBJ1-2; no clear D gene. The CDR3 sequence: CASTAELNYGYTF. DNA for the CDR3: TGCGCCAGCACGGCAGAATTAAACTATGGCTACACCTTC.